This TCR beta chain was found in a study of T-cell reconstitution after alpha-beta-depleted transplantation in children. Unique molecular identifiers tagged the TCRbeta library. TCRdb independently ran MiXCR on the PCR reads; one entry per CDR3 protein. The sample holds some 290,000 distinct CDR3 sequences; approximately 9.6% are singletons and the top ten take around 10%. The V end was cut by 6 bases, the J end by 6 bases, with 25 bases between. This CDR3 comprises 17 residues. Germline V lookup: CDR1 SGHRS, CDR2 YFSETQ. This clonotype came up many times. This TCR came from a human donor who donated a stem cell graft to a child with SCID. V is TRBV5-1 and J is TRBJ2-1; tentatively, D is TRBD1 or TRBD2 (6 bases each). Sequenced material: PBMCs from the stem cell graft donor, taken from the stem cell graft. The chain's CDR3 is CASTLLPGAGGLNEQFF. The CDR3 coding sequence is TGCGCCAGCACCCTATTACCGGGGGCAGGTGGGCTCAATGAGCAGTTCTTC.